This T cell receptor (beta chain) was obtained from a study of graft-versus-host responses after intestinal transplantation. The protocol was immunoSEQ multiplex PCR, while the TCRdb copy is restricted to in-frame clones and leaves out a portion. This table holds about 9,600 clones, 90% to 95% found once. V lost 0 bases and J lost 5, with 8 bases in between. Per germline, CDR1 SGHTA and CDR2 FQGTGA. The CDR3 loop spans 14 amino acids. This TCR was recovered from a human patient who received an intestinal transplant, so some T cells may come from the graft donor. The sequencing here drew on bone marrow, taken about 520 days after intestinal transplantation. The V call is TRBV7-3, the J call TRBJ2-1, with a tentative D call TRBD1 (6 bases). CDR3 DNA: TGTGCCAGCAGCTTAACCAGGGGAGACAATGAGCAGTTCTTC. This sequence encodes CASSLTRGDNEQFF.